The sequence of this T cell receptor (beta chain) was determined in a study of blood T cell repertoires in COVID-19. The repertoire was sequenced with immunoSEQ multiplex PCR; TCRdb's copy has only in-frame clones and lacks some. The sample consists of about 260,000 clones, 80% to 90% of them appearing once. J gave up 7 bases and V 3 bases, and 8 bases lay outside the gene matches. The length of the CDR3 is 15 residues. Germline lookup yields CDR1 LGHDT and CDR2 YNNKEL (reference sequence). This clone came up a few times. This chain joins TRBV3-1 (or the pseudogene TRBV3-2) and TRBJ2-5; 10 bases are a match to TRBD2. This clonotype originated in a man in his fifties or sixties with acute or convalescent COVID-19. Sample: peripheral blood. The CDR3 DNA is TGTGCCAGCAGCCACCCTAGCGGGGGCCAGGGGACCCAGTACTTC. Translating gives CASSHPSGGQGTQYF.